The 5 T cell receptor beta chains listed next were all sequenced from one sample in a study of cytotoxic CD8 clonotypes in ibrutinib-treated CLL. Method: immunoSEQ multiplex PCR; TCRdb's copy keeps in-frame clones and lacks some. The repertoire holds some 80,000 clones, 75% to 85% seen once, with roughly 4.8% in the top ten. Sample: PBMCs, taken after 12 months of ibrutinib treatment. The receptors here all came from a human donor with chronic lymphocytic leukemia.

CDR3 residues: CASSLGAPGTGELFF. The CDR3 DNA follows: TGTGCCAGCAGCTTAGGGGCCCCAGGGACCGGGGAGCTGTTTTTT. The rearrangement joins TRBV7-2 to TRBJ2-2, with D maybe TRBD1 (5 bases). Trimming removed 1 base from V and 5 bases from J, with 11 bases in between. Germline assignment: CDR1 SGHTA and CDR2 FQGNSA. The CDR3 totals 15 residues.

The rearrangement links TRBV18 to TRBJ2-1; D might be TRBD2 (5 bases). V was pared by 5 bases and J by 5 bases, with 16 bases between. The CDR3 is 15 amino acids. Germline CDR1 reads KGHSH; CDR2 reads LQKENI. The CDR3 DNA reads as TGTGCCAGCTCATTGTCAGGACTTCTCCACAATGAGCAGTTCTTC. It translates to CASSLSGLLHNEQFF.

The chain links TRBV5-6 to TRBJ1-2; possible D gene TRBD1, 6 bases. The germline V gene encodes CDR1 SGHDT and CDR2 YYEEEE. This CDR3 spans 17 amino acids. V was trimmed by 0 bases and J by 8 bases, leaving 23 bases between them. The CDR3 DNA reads TGTGCCAGCAGCTTGGGACCCCAGGGGATTGAACGTGGCGGCTACACCTTC. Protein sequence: CASSLGPQGIERGGYTF. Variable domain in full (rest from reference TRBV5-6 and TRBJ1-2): DAGVTQSPTHLIKTRGQQVTLRCSPKSGHDTVSWYQQALGQGPQFIFQYYEEEERQRGNFPDRFSGHQFPNYSSELNVNALLLGDSALYLCASSLGPQGIERGGYTFGSGTRLTVV.

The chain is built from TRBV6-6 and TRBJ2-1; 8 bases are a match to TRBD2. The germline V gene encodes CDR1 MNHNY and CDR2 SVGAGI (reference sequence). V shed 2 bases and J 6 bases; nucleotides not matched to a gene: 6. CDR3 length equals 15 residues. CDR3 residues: CASSYHGTSGNEQFF. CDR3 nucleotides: TGTGCCAGCAGTTACCACGGGACTAGTGGCAATGAGCAGTTCTTC.

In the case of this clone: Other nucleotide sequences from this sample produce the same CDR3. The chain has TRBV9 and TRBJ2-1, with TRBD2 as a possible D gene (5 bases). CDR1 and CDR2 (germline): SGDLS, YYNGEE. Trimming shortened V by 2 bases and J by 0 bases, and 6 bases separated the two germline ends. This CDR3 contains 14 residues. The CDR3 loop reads CASSVGSSYNEQFF. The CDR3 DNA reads TGTGCCAGCAGCGTGGGGAGCTCCTACAATGAGCAGTTCTTC.